Each of the 21 T cell receptor beta chains below was sequenced from the same sample in a study of cytomegalovirus exposure and HLA in healthy donors. Both 60 Vbeta primers and 13 Jbeta primers went into the PCR. Using immunoSEQ multiplex PCR, the repertoire was profiled, and TCRdb retains in-frame clones only, with some absent. The sample has about 35,000 clones, 75% to 85% seen once. The specimen sequenced was PBMCs. These TCRs come from a male donor in good health and CMV-seronegative.

This clone occurred once. V usage is TRBV28 and J usage is TRBJ1-3; 7 bases align to TRBD1. The J segment lost 0 bases and the V segment lost 7 bases, leaving 12 bases of the junction unmatched. CDR1 and CDR2 from the germline V gene are MDHEN and SYDVKM. This CDR3 has 17 residues. In nucleotides, the CDR3 is TGTGCCAGCAACCAAGGAGGGGGCCAACGCTCTGGAAACACCATATATTTT. Its translation is CASNQGGGQRSGNTIYF. Complete variable domain (other parts from reference TRBV28 and TRBJ1-3): DVKVTQSSRYLVKRTGEKVFLECVQDMDHENMFWYRQDPGLGLRLIYFSYDVKMKEKGDIPEGYSVSREKKERFSLILESASTNQTSMYLCASNQGGGQRSGNTIYFGEGSWLTVV.

This sequence joins TRBV5-4 and TRBJ1-6, with 7 bases matching TRBD1. Germline CDR1 and CDR2: SGHNT and YYREEE (reference sequence). The CDR3 runs 14 residues. After removal of 0 bases from V and 6 bases from J, the junction contained 0 bases not matched to a gene. The chain's CDR3 is CASSLDRGNSPLHF. The CDR3 DNA reads TGTGCCAGCAGCTTGGACAGGGGTAATTCACCCCTCCACTTT.

This clone has just a few counts. The chain has TRBV19 and TRBJ2-5; D perhaps matches TRBD2 (6 bases). This CDR3 has 16 amino acids. Germline CDR1 and CDR2: LNHDA and SQIVND (reference sequence). Trimming pared 3 bases from V and 0 bases from J, leaving 14 bases between. The CDR3 loop reads CASSMDAGGYQETQYF. The DNA of the CDR3 is TGTGCCAGTAGTATGGACGCTGGGGGGTACCAAGAGACCCAGTACTTC.

This sequence joins TRBV15 and TRBJ1-2, with TRBD1 matching over 8 bases. Germline V gene sequence: CDR1 LNHNV, CDR2 YYDKDF (reference sequence). V shed 4 bases, J shed 7 bases, and the junction held 2 bases outside the gene matches. The CDR3 extends over 12 amino acids. CDR3 loop: CATSMQGAGYTF. The CDR3 coding sequence is TGTGCCACCAGCATGCAGGGGGCTGGCTACACCTTC.

A single count supports this clone. The chain recombines TRBV5-1 with TRBJ1-1, with 8 bases fitting TRBD1. The CDR3 has 14 amino acids. Germline loops: CDR1 SGHRS, CDR2 YFSETQ. The V gene end was trimmed by 1 base and the J gene end by 4 bases; junction bases not matched to a gene: 3. Here the CDR3 reads CASSLRQGSTEAFF. CDR3 sequence (DNA): TGCGCCAGCAGCTTGAGACAGGGGTCCACTGAAGCTTTCTTT.

The V call is TRBV19, the J call TRBJ1-5; a possible D gene is TRBD1 (6 bases). Germline assignment: CDR1 LNHDA and CDR2 SQIVND (reference sequence). CDR3 length: 15 residues. Trimming stripped 5 bases from V and 6 bases from J, with 17 bases between. CDR3 sequence reads: CASSPQQGGGQPQHF. The CDR3 DNA is TGTGCCAGTAGTCCGCAACAGGGTGGAGGTCAGCCCCAGCATTTT. The whole variable domain, filled in from reference TRBV19 and TRBJ1-5, reads DGGITQSPKYLFRKEGQNVTLSCEQNLNHDAMYWYRQDPGQGLRLIYYSQIVNDFQKGDIAEGYSVSREKKESFPLTVTSAQKNPTAFYLCASSPQQGGGQPQHFGDGTRLSIL.

Concerning this clone itself: The same CDR3 is also encoded by other DNA sequences in this sample. The chain joins TRBV11-3 to TRBJ2-1, with 9 bases fitting TRBD2. CDR1 and CDR2 (germline): SGHNT, YENEEA. CDR3 length: 16 amino acids. J lost 4 bases, V lost 1 base, and 5 bases had no gene match. CDR3 residues: CASSLGLAGGYNEQFF. For the CDR3, the DNA is TGTGCCAGCAGCTTAGGGTTGGCGGGGGGGTACAATGAGCAGTTCTTC. Filled out from reference TRBV11-3 and TRBJ2-1, the complete variable domain reads EAGVVQSPRYKIIEKKQPVAFWCNPISGHNTLYWYLQNLGQGPELLIRYENEEAVDDSQLPKDRFSAERLKGVDSTLKIQPAELGDSAVYLCASSLGLAGGYNEQFFGPGTRLTVL.

The rearrangement uses TRBV29-1 and TRBJ1-4; 8 bases align to TRBD1. V shed 6 bases and J 7 bases; nucleotides not matched to a gene: 7. This CDR3 is built from 13 residues. Germline V gives CDR1 SQVTM, CDR2 ANQGSEA. The CDR3 nucleotides read TGCAGCGTGACGGACAGGGTAGCTGAAAAACTGTTTTTT. Its translation is CSVTDRVAEKLFF.

The CDR3 loop is CAWKGPGGVGGPDTQYF. Written as DNA, the CDR3 is TGTGCCTGGAAGGGTCCCGGGGGTGTGGGCGGCCCAGATACGCAGTATTTT. The chain couples TRBV30 to TRBJ2-3; the D gene is possibly TRBD2 (6 bases). Germline V gives CDR1 GTSNPN, CDR2 SVGIG (reference sequence). Trimming pared 4 bases from V and 4 bases from J, leaving 24 bases between. CDR3 size: 17 residues.

The genes are TRBV30 and TRBJ1-4, with TRBD1 matching over 9 bases. V gave up 0 bases and J gave up 7 bases; unmatched junction bases: 0. CDR1 and CDR2 from the germline V gene are GTSNPN and SVGIG (reference sequence). The CDR3 covers 13 residues. CDR3 in amino acids: CAWSVQGAEKLFF. The CDR3 region has the DNA TGTGCCTGGAGTGTACAGGGGGCTGAAAAACTGTTTTTT.

V usage is TRBV18 and J usage is TRBJ1-5; possible D gene TRBD1, 5 bases. The CDR3 covers 15 residues. With 1 base removed from V and 4 bases from J, the gap between germline ends came to 11 bases. Germline values: CDR1 KGHSH, CDR2 LQKENI. CDR3 coding DNA: TGTGCCAGCTCACCACAGGCAGGGCCTAATCAGCCCCAGCATTTT. It yields the protein CASSPQAGPNQPQHF.

The rearrangement links TRBV6-1 to TRBJ2-5, with 7 nucleotides matching TRBD1. The junction had 9 bases not matched to a gene; V was cut back by 7 bases and J by 1 base. Germline CDR1 is MNHNS and CDR2 is SASEGT. The CDR3 has 15 amino acids. Here the CDR3 DNA reads TGTGCCAGCAATCCGACAGGGACAAGCCAAGAGACCCAGTACTTC. Protein sequence: CASNPTGTSQETQYF.

Only a few counts were recorded for this clone. The chain uses TRBV2 and TRBJ2-5, with D possibly matching TRBD2 (5 bases). Germline lookup yields CDR1 SNHLY and CDR2 FYNNEI. The CDR3 runs 11 residues. V was shortened by 5 bases and J by 10 bases, with 11 bases between the two germline ends. Written as DNA, the CDR3 is TGTGCCAGCAGTTACCGGGGAATCCAGTACTTC. It specifies CASSYRGIQYF.

This sequence joins TRBV4-2 and TRBJ1-5; D remains ambiguous. Germline V CDR1 and CDR2: LGHNA, YNFKEQ. Trimming cost V 0 bases and J 5 bases, with 14 bases left between them. This CDR3 has 16 residues. The CDR3 loop is CASSQDAARRHQPQHF. CDR3 nucleotides: TGTGCCAGCAGCCAAGATGCCGCCCGGAGACATCAGCCCCAGCATTTT.

The chain joins TRBV7-2 to TRBJ2-1, with TRBD2 matching over 16 bases. The CDR3 spans 17 residues. Per germline, CDR1 SGHTA and CDR2 FQGNSA. V gave up 4 bases and J gave up 9 bases; unmatched junction bases: 9. The CDR3 region has the DNA TGTGCCAGCAGCTCAACCGGGACTAGCGGGGGGGCATCTGAGCAGTTCTTC. Translating gives CASSSTGTSGGASEQFF.

This clone showed up just a few times. This rearrangement joins TRBV5-4 to TRBJ2-3; D may be TRBD2 (6 bases). Deletions cut 4 bases from V and 3 bases from J, with 21 bases between. This CDR3 region has 17 residues. Germline CDR1 reads SGHNT; CDR2 reads YYREEE (reference sequence). The DNA of the CDR3 is TGTGCCAGCAGCCCCAATGTGGGAGGCGTCGGTACAGATACGCAGTATTTT. This encodes CASSPNVGGVGTDTQYF.

CDR3 nucleotides: TGTGCCACCAGCAGAGTATCGGGTGGACTCATCTCCTACGAGCAGTACTTC. It codes for CATSRVSGGLISYEQYF. The chain is built from TRBV15 and TRBJ2-7, with D perhaps TRBD2 (5 bases). V was clipped by 1 base and J by 0 bases, with 16 bases between them. This CDR3 has 17 residues. The germline V gene encodes CDR1 LNHNV and CDR2 YYDKDF (reference sequence).

This rearrangement joins TRBV25-1 to TRBJ2-7; D not certain. Trimming shortened V by 3 bases and J by 3 bases, and 12 bases separated the two germline ends. The CDR3 runs to 14 residues. From germline, CDR1 is MGHDK and CDR2 SYGVNS. DNA for the CDR3: TGTGCCAGCAGTGACCAGGCAGGTAACTACGAGCAGTACTTC. This sequence encodes CASSDQAGNYEQYF.

In its sample, this clone was seen a few times. The rearrangement joins TRBV10-3 to TRBJ1-1; no clear D. The V and J ends lost 6 bases and 5 bases respectively, with 10 bases between them. Per the germline V gene, CDR1 is ENHRY and CDR2 is SYGVKD. CDR3 length equals 12 residues. The CDR3 DNA reads TGTGCCATCAGGACCGGGAGGACTGAAGCTTTCTTT. Its translation: CAIRTGRTEAFF.

The chain is built from TRBV18 and TRBJ2-4; weak D call: TRBD2 (6 bases). Per germline, CDR1 KGHSH and CDR2 LQKENI. V lost 3 bases to trimming and J lost 0 bases, with 12 bases between them. This CDR3 is 16 amino acids long. The CDR3 region is CASSPRDGGAKNIQYF. CDR3 DNA sequence: TGTGCCAGCTCACCCCGCGACGGGGGAGCCAAAAACATTCAGTACTTC. Together with reference TRBV18 and TRBJ2-4, the CDR3 gives the full variable domain: NAGVMQNPRHLVRRRGQEARLRCSPMKGHSHVYWYRQLPEEGLKFMVYLQKENIIDESGMPKERFSAEFPKEGPSILRIQQVVRGDSAAYFCASSPRDGGAKNIQYFGAGTRLSVL.

This clone was seen more than once but under ten times. The chain is built from TRBV6-5 and TRBJ2-1, with TRBD2 matching 9 bases. This CDR3 spans 16 amino acids. The V segment lost 2 bases and the J segment 7 bases; nucleotides outside the gene matches: 9. Germline assignment: CDR1 MNHEY and CDR2 SVGAGI. The CDR3 bases are TGTGCCAGCAGTTACCGCCGGACTAGCGTTGTTAATGAGCAGTTCTTC. This sequence encodes CASSYRRTSVVNEQFF.